The rows below give T cell receptor beta chains drawn from one sample of a study of cytotoxic CD8 clonotypes in ibrutinib-treated CLL. The repertoire was sequenced with immunoSEQ multiplex PCR; TCRdb's copy has only in-frame clones and lacks some. This table has under 300,000 clones, around 69% appearing once. This material consisted of PBMCs, taken at disease progression, from a patient treated with ibrutinib. These receptors all come from a human donor with chronic lymphocytic leukemia. Each CDR3 is given with its conserved first and last residue. A D gene is named only where the DNA matches it firmly. Some rows mark clone size as missing; the rest say once, few, many or name a class of expanded clone.

.	.	TRBV20-1	TRBJ2-3	TGCAGTGCCCGATCCTTGGATACGCAGTATTTT	CSARSLDTQYF
.	once	TRBV14	TRBJ1-2	TGTGCCAGCAGCCAAGAGGGAAGGGGTCGCGGCTATGGCTACACCTTC	CASSQEGRGRGYGYTF
TRBD1	.	TRBV5-1	TRBJ2-7	TGCGCCAGCAGCTTGGACGGACAGGGATTAGGCGAGCAGTACTTC	CASSLDGQGLGEQYF
TRBD1	.	TRBV27	TRBJ2-5	TGTGCCAGCAGCCAGGGGGCAGGGGAGACCCAGTACTTC	CASSQGAGETQYF
.	once	TRBV10-3	TRBJ1-2	TGTGCCATCAGAAGGGACGTATCTAACTATGGCTACACCTTC	CAIRRDVSNYGYTF
.	.	TRBV5-1	TRBJ1-1	TGCGCCAGCAGCTTGTTCTCCGGGGTAGATGGCACTGAAGCTTTCTTT	CASSLFSGVDGTEAFF
TRBD2	.	TRBV5-1	TRBJ2-3	TGCGCCAGCAGCTTGGTAGCGGGGGGGCTGCCTAGCACAGATACGCAGTATTTT	CASSLVAGGLPSTDTQYF
.	.	TRBV5-6	TRBJ2-5	TGTGCCAGCAGCTTGGGGGGACCGCCCCAAGAGACCCAGTACTTC	CASSLGGPPQETQYF
.	.	TRBV7-9	TRBJ2-7	TGTGCCAGCAGCTTACGCAGGGACGGACGACGCGAGCAGTACTTC	CASSLRRDGRREQYF
.	.	TRBV27	TRBJ2-5	TGTGCCAGCAGTTCGCGGGTTTGGGAGACCCAGTACTTC	CASSSRVWETQYF
.	.	TRBV9	TRBJ2-1	TGTGCCAGCAGCGTAAGCTCAGCGGCTAGCGATGAGCAGTTCTTC	CASSVSSAASDEQFF
.	.	TRBV5-4	TRBJ1-2	TGTGCCAGCAGCCCCAGTAGGGGAACCTATGGCTACACCTTC	CASSPSRGTYGYTF
TRBD1	once	TRBV13	TRBJ2-7	TGTGCCAGCGCAGGGACAGGGATACCCTACGAGCAGTACTTC	CASAGTGIPYEQYF
.	.	TRBV15	TRBJ1-1	TGTGCCACCAGCTGGGCCTCGAACACTGAAGCTTTCTTT	CATSWASNTEAFF
.	.	TRBV19	TRBJ1-1	TGTGCCAGTTTAGAGAGGAACACTGAAGCTTTCTTT	CASLERNTEAFF
.	.	TRBV10-3	TRBJ1-3	TGTGCCATCAGTTGGGGGGAACTTGGAAACACCATATATTTT	CAISWGELGNTIYF
.	few	TRBV2	TRBJ2-3	TGTGCCAGCAGTGCCCGGGGAGATACGCAGTATTTT	CASSARGDTQYF
TRBD1	.	TRBV2	TRBJ2-1	TGTGCCAGCAGTGAGACAGGGGTTGAGCAGTTCTTC	CASSETGVEQFF
TRBD1	.	TRBV10-3	TRBJ1-2	TGTGCCATCAGCCTATCCGGGACAGGATATGGCTACACCTTC	CAISLSGTGYGYTF
.	.	TRBV27	TRBJ2-1	TGTGCCAGCAGTTTATCCTTCGGGATGGGGCAGTTCTTC	CASSLSFGMGQFF
.	.	TRBV27	TRBJ2-1	TGTGCCAGCAGTTTAATTTCGGGGCACGAGAGAGGTGAGCAGTTCTTC	CASSLISGHERGEQFF
.	.	TRBV9	TRBJ1-1	TGTGCCAGCAGCCCTCGTCTTGGGAACACTGAAGCTTTCTTT	CASSPRLGNTEAFF
.	.	TRBV7-2	TRBJ1-1	TGTGCCAGCAGCTTAGCTTACGGGAGGGCTGAAGCTTTCTTT	CASSLAYGRAEAFF
TRBD1	once	TRBV11-2	TRBJ2-3	TGTGCCAGCAGCTTAGAGGGAGACAGGGTCGAAGGTACGCAGTATTTT	CASSLEGDRVEGTQYF
.	.	TRBV13	TRBJ2-7	TGTGCCAGCAGCTCCCAAGGGGGGTACGAGCAGTACTTC	CASSSQGGYEQYF
.	few	TRBV9	TRBJ2-2	TGTGCCAGCGGACTTGGGCCGACGAACACCGGGGAGCTGTTTTTT	CASGLGPTNTGELFF
.	.	TRBV15	TRBJ1-6	TGTGCCACCAGCAGTGACGGACCGCTACCCTATAATTCACCCCTCCACTTT	CATSSDGPLPYNSPLHF
TRBD1	.	TRBV18	TRBJ2-7	TGTGCCAGCTCACCTACCCGGACAGGGTCAAACGAGCAGTACTTC	CASSPTRTGSNEQYF
.	.	TRBV9	TRBJ1-1	TGTGCCAGCAGCGTAGCCCTAGGAGGGAGGGACACTGAAGCTTTCTTT	CASSVALGGRDTEAFF
.	.	TRBV15	TRBJ2-5	TGTGCCACCAGCAGAGAATTGGGCAGCCAAGAGACCCAGTACTTC	CATSRELGSQETQYF
TRBD1	.	TRBV10-3	TRBJ2-2	TGTGCCATCCCCGGGACAGTGAACACCGGGGAGCTGTTTTTT	CAIPGTVNTGELFF
.	once	TRBV28	TRBJ2-4	TGTGCCAGCAGTACCCCCGGAAGGGGCCTAGCCAAAAACATTCAGTACTTC	CASSTPGRGLAKNIQYF
.	.	TRBV9	TRBJ2-3	TGTGCCAGCAGCGCCCTCGCTGGGGCGAACACAGATACGCAGTATTTT	CASSALAGANTDTQYF
.	.	TRBV7-8	TRBJ2-7	TGTGCCAGCAGCTTAGTTGGGGCGGGACGGGGCGAGCAGTACTTC	CASSLVGAGRGEQYF
TRBD2	.	TRBV19	TRBJ2-7	TGTGCCAGTAGTATTGGGAGCGGGAGCTACGAGCAGTACTTC	CASSIGSGSYEQYF
TRBD1	once	TRBV5-1	TRBJ2-7	TGCGCCAGCTCCCCCTGGACAGGCCCCTACGAGCAGTACTTC	CASSPWTGPYEQYF
.	.	TRBV2	TRBJ2-1	TGTGCCAGCAGTGCCGCCCGCTCCTACAATGAGCAGTTCTTC	CASSAARSYNEQFF
.	once	TRBV6-5	TRBJ1-2	TGTGCCACCACCAAAGGATCCAACTATGGCTACACCTTC	CATTKGSNYGYTF
.	.	TRBV5-6	TRBJ2-5	TGTGCCAGCAGCTTGGGTCCAAGGGAGGAGACCCAGTACTTC	CASSLGPREETQYF
.	.	TRBV7-9	TRBJ1-4	TGTGCCAGCAGCTTAGCCCAGGGAGGGGGTGAAAAACTGTTTTTT	CASSLAQGGGEKLFF
.	.	TRBV5-6	TRBJ2-3	TGTGCCAGCAGCTGGAAGTCAGATACGCAGTATTTT	CASSWKSDTQYF
.	once	TRBV6-1	TRBJ1-1	TGTGCCAGCCGGGTGGATCGGGTCGCTGAAGCTTTCTTT	CASRVDRVAEAFF
.	.	TRBV9	TRBJ2-5	TGTGCCAGCAGCGTAGGTGTCAGGGGCCAAGAGACCCAGTACTTC	CASSVGVRGQETQYF
.	.	TRBV9	TRBJ2-5	TGTGCCAGCAGCCCCTCCGGGACACCTCAAGAGACCCAGTACTTC	CASSPSGTPQETQYF
TRBD1	few	TRBV6-6	TRBJ1-5	TGTGCCAGCAGTAAGACAGGGGGTCAGCCCCAGCATTTT	CASSKTGGQPQHF
.	.	TRBV29-1	TRBJ2-3	TGCAGCGTTGTAAAGGGAGCAGATACGCAGTATTTT	CSVVKGADTQYF
TRBD2	once	TRBV9	TRBJ2-3	TGTGCCAGCAGCGTCGGAAGCGGGGGCCACACAGATACGCAGTATTTT	CASSVGSGGHTDTQYF
TRBD2	.	TRBV10-3	TRBJ2-3	TGTGCCATCAGTGGAGGACTAGCGGGAGGGAGTAATACGCAGTATTTT	CAISGGLAGGSNTQYF
.	.	TRBV27	TRBJ1-1	TGTGCCAGCAGTTTATCAGGGCAGGGTGGGATGAACACTGAAGCTTTCTTT	CASSLSGQGGMNTEAFF
.	.	TRBV2	TRBJ1-3	TGTGCCAGCAGGATTCGCTCTGGAAACACCATATATTTT	CASRIRSGNTIYF
TRBD2	.	TRBV7-2	TRBJ2-7	TGTGCCAGCAGCTCTACTAGCGGGTCCTCCTACGAGCAGTACTTC	CASSSTSGSSYEQYF
.	.	TRBV5-5	TRBJ2-7	TGTGCCAGCACGCAAGAGACAGGAAGGTACTACGAGCAGTACTTC	CASTQETGRYYEQYF
TRBD1	few	TRBV5-1	TRBJ1-5	TGCGCCAGCAGCTTGAACCCCACAGGGGGCGCGATTCAGCCCCAGCATTTT	CASSLNPTGGAIQPQHF
TRBD1	.	TRBV6-5	TRBJ1-2	TGTGCCAGCAGTTCCCCGGGACAGACAATCTATGGCTACACCTTC	CASSSPGQTIYGYTF
.	.	TRBV9	TRBJ1-2	TGTGCCAGCAGCGCCGAGGGGACGGCACGGGGCTACACCTTC	CASSAEGTARGYTF
.	.	TRBV29-1	TRBJ2-5	TGCAGCGTTGGAGACGGGGCCGGAGAGACCCAGTACTTC	CSVGDGAGETQYF
TRBD2	.	TRBV4-1	TRBJ2-5	TGCGCCAGCAGCCAACCCACCGTGCTAGCGGGGAAAGAGACCCAGTACTTC	CASSQPTVLAGKETQYF